What follows are 20 T cell receptor beta chains derived from one specimen sequenced in a study of cytomegalovirus exposure and HLA in healthy donors. PCR amplification relied on 60 Vbeta primers (plus 13 Jbeta primers). TCRdb keeps only in-frame clones here, not all; method: immunoSEQ multiplex PCR. The data show roughly 120,000 clones, over 60% seen once. The sequencing input was PBMCs. The receptor set was obtained from a human donor in good health.

This clone was seen just once. The chain links TRBV7-2 to TRBJ2-2; 11 positions match TRBD2. The CDR3 runs 15 residues. CDR1 is SGHTA and CDR2 is FQGNSA in the germline V gene. V shed 5 bases and J 6 bases; nucleotides not matched to a gene: 5. As DNA, the CDR3 is TGTGCCAGCAGCCTAAATAGCGGGGGGGCCGGGGAGCTGTTTTTT. Translated, it gives CASSLNSGGAGELFF.

This clone was counted between two and nine times. The J gene is TRBJ2-7, the V gene TRBV5-1; possibly TRBD1 for D (5 bases). Trimming left V 2 bases short and J 1 base short, with 13 bases between. This CDR3 spans 15 amino acids. From germline, CDR1 is SGHRS and CDR2 YFSETQ. CDR3 loop: CASSFGTGTSYEQYF. The CDR3 DNA follows: TGCGCCAGCAGCTTTGGTACAGGTACTTCCTACGAGCAGTACTTC.

V and J are TRBV5-1 and TRBJ2-3; weak D call: TRBD2 (6 bases). In germline, CDR1 is SGHRS, CDR2 YFSETQ. Deletions cut 7 bases from V and 6 bases from J, with 18 bases between. This CDR3 spans 14 amino acids. CDR3 region: CASRPWGEPDTQYF. The CDR3 region has the DNA TGCGCCAGCCGGCCCTGGGGGGAGCCGGATACGCAGTATTTT.

As regards this clone: The junction does not match germline at one end; this may be a read error. The chain joins TRBV7-7 to TRBJ2-1, with 10 bases identical to TRBD2. The CDR3 runs to 16 residues. The germline CDR1 and CDR2 sequences are SSHAT and FNYEAQ (reference sequence). The chain's CDR3 is CASSRLSAGGFDEQFF. The CDR3 DNA follows: TGTGCTAGCAGCCGTCTCTCAGCGGGGGGGTTCGATGAGCAGTTCTTC. The variable domain in full, with the rest retrieved from reference TRBV7-7 and TRBJ2-1, is GAGVSQSPRYKVTKRGQDVTLRCDPISSHATLYWYQQALGQGPEFLTYFNYEAQPDKSGLPSDRFSAERPEGSISTLTIQRTEQRDSAMYRCASSRLSAGGFDEQFFGPGTRLTVL.

Only a few counts were recorded for this clone. The V call is TRBV6-1, the J call TRBJ2-7; D is perhaps TRBD2 (5 bases). Trimming removed 5 bases at V and 7 bases at J, with 21 bases between. The CDR3 has 15 amino acids. The V gene's germline CDR1 is MNHNS and CDR2 SASEGT. The CDR3 bases are TGTGCCAGCAGTCCCCAATCCTTAATACCGGGGGAGCAGTACTTC. Protein sequence: CASSPQSLIPGEQYF.

This clone was seen a handful of times. The V call is TRBV19, the J call TRBJ1-5, with TRBD1 as a possible D gene (6 bases). The V end was cut by 8 bases, the J end by 4 bases, with 21 bases between. The CDR3 runs to 16 residues. CDR1 LNHDA and CDR2 SQIVND come from the germline V gene (reference sequence). This CDR3 reads CASFHPGPRGNQPQHF. As DNA, the CDR3 is TGTGCCAGTTTCCACCCGGGCCCCAGGGGAAATCAGCCCCAGCATTTT.

This chain connects TRBV11-3 to TRBJ2-7; 8 bases are shared with TRBD1. The CDR3 covers 14 residues. CDR1 is SGHNT, CDR2 YENEEA, per germline. V shed 4 bases, J shed 6 bases, and the junction held 8 bases outside the gene matches. CDR3 amino acids: CASSSGDRSAEQYF. In DNA form, the CDR3 reads TGTGCCAGCAGCTCGGGGGACAGGTCTGCCGAGCAGTACTTC.

The V and J genes are TRBV28 and TRBJ1-4, with 10 bases that match TRBD1. The CDR3 totals 18 residues. The germline V gene encodes CDR1 MDHEN and CDR2 SYDVKM. Unmatched junction bases numbered 13, after V lost 3 bases and J lost 6 bases. The CDR3 here is CASSFSLGRGTGDEKLFF. CDR3 nucleotide sequence: TGTGCCAGCAGTTTTTCACTTGGCCGGGGGACAGGGGATGAAAAACTGTTTTTT.

The rearrangement links TRBV7-9 to TRBJ2-7; 7 bases fit TRBD1. CDR1 and CDR2 (germline): SEHNR, FQNEAQ (reference sequence). The CDR3 covers 11 residues. After removal of 5 bases from V and 11 bases from J, the junction contained 6 bases not matched to a gene. The CDR3 sequence: CASSLEGAKYF. The CDR3, as DNA: TGTGCCAGCAGCCTCGAGGGGGCTAAGTACTTC.

This sequence joins TRBV30 and TRBJ2-7, with TRBD2 matching 8 bases. This CDR3 is built from 14 residues. Per the germline V gene, CDR1 is GTSNPN and CDR2 is SVGIG (reference sequence). CDR3 loop: CDGRGDSPAYEQYF. The CDR3 DNA reads TGTGACGGGCGGGGGGACTCTCCCGCCTACGAGCAGTACTTC.

The J gene is TRBJ1-6, the V gene TRBV5-6; 8 nucleotides align to TRBD1. V lost 4 bases and J lost 6; bases outside the gene matches: 15. This CDR3 spans 18 amino acids. The V gene's germline CDR1 is SGHDT and CDR2 YYEEEE. CDR3 DNA: TGTGCCAGCAGCCCGGGACAGGTAGTGGGGATTGGTAATTCACCCCTCCACTTT. This gives the protein CASSPGQVVGIGNSPLHF.

A single count supports this clone. In nucleotides, the CDR3 is TGTGCCAGTAGTATAGATCCCGACAGGATCAATCAGCCCCAGCATTTT. Protein sequence: CASSIDPDRINQPQHF. The chain joins TRBV19 to TRBJ1-5; TRBD1 is a possible D gene (6 bases). This CDR3 has 16 amino acids. V gave up 0 bases and J gave up 3 bases, with 12 bases separating them. Germline V gene lookup returns CDR1 LNHDA and CDR2 SQIVND (reference sequence).

The chain has TRBV23-1 and TRBJ1-5; 10 positions match TRBD1. TRBV23-1 is an ORF for which the function is uncertain. The length of the CDR3 is 16 residues. Trimming at V came to 4 bases and at J to 4 bases, leaving 7 bases not matched to a gene. Here the CDR3 DNA reads TGCGCCAGCAGTCGCGTCGACAGGGGGCGGAATCAGCCCCAGCATTTT. Protein product: CASSRVDRGRNQPQHF.

The gene calls are TRBV19 and TRBJ1-5, with D tentatively TRBD1 (5 bases). This CDR3 is built from 13 residues. The V gene lost 8 bases and the J gene lost 4 bases, with 12 bases spanning the gap. CDR1 is LNHDA and CDR2 is SQIVND in the germline V gene (reference sequence). CDR3 sequence: CASHDRLNQPQHF. In DNA form, the CDR3 reads TGTGCCAGTCACGACAGATTAAATCAGCCCCAGCATTTT.

The V gene is TRBV28, the J gene TRBJ2-3, with TRBD2 matching 8 bases. The CDR3 totals 13 residues. The V and J ends lost 8 bases and 5 bases, in that order; junction bases with no gene match: 6. Germline V gene sequence: CDR1 MDHEN, CDR2 SYDVKM. The CDR3 nucleotides are TGTGCCAGCTTTCCAGCGGGGGAAGATACGCAGTATTTT. Translated, it gives CASFPAGEDTQYF.

This chain uses TRBV4-2 with TRBJ1-1; D is undetermined. Germline CDR1 reads LGHNA; CDR2 reads YNFKEQ. The CDR3 has 12 residues. V was pared by 3 bases and J by 6 bases, with 8 bases between. This CDR3 is CASSHRGPEAFF. The CDR3 coding sequence is TGTGCCAGCAGCCATCGGGGTCCTGAAGCTTTCTTT.

This clone was seen more than once but under ten times. The V call is TRBV6-5, the J call TRBJ2-1; 10 nucleotides line up with TRBD1. Germline V gene data show CDR1 as MNHEY and CDR2 as SVGAGI. The CDR3 has 15 amino acids. J gave up 2 bases and V 7 bases, and 5 bases lay outside the gene matches. The CDR3 spells CASNLGTGAYNEQFF. CDR3 nucleotide sequence: TGTGCCAGCAACCTGGGGACAGGGGCCTACAATGAGCAGTTCTTC.

This clone was observed a few times. V and J are TRBV7-9 and TRBJ1-4; D gene uncertain. V was shortened by 3 bases and J by 6 bases, with 11 bases between the two germline ends. This CDR3 is 14 amino acids long. Germline CDR1 SEHNR, CDR2 FQNEAQ (reference sequence). For the CDR3, the DNA is TGTGCCAGCAGCTTTCAACAGACATATGAAAAACTGTTTTTT. Encoded protein: CASSFQQTYEKLFF.

This sequence joins TRBV7-9 and TRBJ1-1, with D unresolved. The CDR3 length is 12 residues. Germline V gives CDR1 SEHNR, CDR2 FQNEAQ (reference sequence). V was shortened by 3 bases and J by 5 bases, with 7 bases between the two germline ends. Here the CDR3 DNA reads TGTGCCAGCAGCTTTTCCGGGACTGAAGCTTTCTTT. Its translation is CASSFSGTEAFF.

This clone was seen a handful of times. At one end, the junction sequence differs from germline, possibly due to a read error. The gene calls are TRBV7-7 and TRBJ2-7; TRBD1 aligns across 10 bases. Germline CDR1 and CDR2: SSHAT and FNYEAQ (reference sequence). CDR3 length: 14 residues. CDR3 sequence (DNA): TGTGCTAGCAGCATGACAGGGGGCACGGACGAGCAGTACTTC. As protein: CASSMTGGTDEQYF. Together with reference TRBV7-7 and TRBJ2-7, the CDR3 gives the full variable domain: GAGVSQSPRYKVTKRGQDVTLRCDPISSHATLYWYQQALGQGPEFLTYFNYEAQPDKSGLPSDRFSAERPEGSISTLTIQRTEQRDSAMYRCASSMTGGTDEQYFGPGTRLTVT.